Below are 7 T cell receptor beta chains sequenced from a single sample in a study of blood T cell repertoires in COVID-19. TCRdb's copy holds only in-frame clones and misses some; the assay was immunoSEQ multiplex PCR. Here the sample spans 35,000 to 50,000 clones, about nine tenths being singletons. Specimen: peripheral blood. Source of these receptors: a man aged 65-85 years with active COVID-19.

CDR3 sequence reads: CASLSSGGYYNEQFF. The CDR3, as DNA: TGTGCCAGCCTCTCTAGCGGGGGTTACTACAATGAGCAGTTCTTC. The rearrangement joins TRBV28 to TRBJ2-1; 10 bases match TRBD2. Per germline, CDR1 MDHEN and CDR2 SYDVKM. The trim removed 8 bases at V and 3 bases at J, leaving 7 bases unmatched. The CDR3 runs 15 residues. Complete variable domain (other parts from reference TRBV28 and TRBJ2-1): DVKVTQSSRYLVKRTGEKVFLECVQDMDHENMFWYRQDPGLGLRLIYFSYDVKMKEKGDIPEGYSVSREKKERFSLILESASTNQTSMYLCASLSSGGYYNEQFFGPGTRLTVL.

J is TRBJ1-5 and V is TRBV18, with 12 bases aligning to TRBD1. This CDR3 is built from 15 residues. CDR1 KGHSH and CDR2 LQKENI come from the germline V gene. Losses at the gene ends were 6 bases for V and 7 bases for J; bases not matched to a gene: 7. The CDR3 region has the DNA TGTGCCAGCTCCGCGGGACAGGGGGCTAGCCAGCCCCAGCATTTT. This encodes CASSAGQGASQPQHF.

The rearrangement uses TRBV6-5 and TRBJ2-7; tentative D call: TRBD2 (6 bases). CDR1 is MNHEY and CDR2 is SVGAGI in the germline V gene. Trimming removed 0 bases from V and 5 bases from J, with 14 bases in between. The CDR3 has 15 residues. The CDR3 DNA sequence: TGTGCCAGCAGTTACTCGTTTCGGGGGATCGACGAGCAGTACTTC. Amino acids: CASSYSFRGIDEQYF.

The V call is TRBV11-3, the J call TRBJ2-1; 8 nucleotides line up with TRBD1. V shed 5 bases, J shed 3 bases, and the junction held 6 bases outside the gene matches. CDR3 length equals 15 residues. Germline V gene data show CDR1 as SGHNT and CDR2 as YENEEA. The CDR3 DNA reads TGTGCCAGCAGCCGGCGACAGGGGAACTACAATGAGCAGTTCTTC. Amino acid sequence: CASSRRQGNYNEQFF. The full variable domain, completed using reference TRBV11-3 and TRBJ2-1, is EAGVVQSPRYKIIEKKQPVAFWCNPISGHNTLYWYLQNLGQGPELLIRYENEEAVDDSQLPKDRFSAERLKGVDSTLKIQPAELGDSAVYLCASSRRQGNYNEQFFGPGTRLTVL.

CDR3 in amino acids: CASRSTESYGYTF. The DNA for the CDR3 is TGTGCCAGCAGATCCACAGAGTCCTATGGCTACACCTTC. This chain links TRBV6-5 with TRBJ1-2; D unclear. The CDR3 consists of 13 residues. The germline CDR1 and CDR2 sequences are MNHEY and SVGAGI. V was cut by 6 bases and J by 4 bases, with 12 bases left in between.

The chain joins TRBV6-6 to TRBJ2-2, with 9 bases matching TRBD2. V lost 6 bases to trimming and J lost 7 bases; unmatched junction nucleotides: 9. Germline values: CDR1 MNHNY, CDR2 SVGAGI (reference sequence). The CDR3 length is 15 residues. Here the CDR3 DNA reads TGTGCCAGCAGGAAATTAGCGGGGGATGGCGGGGAGCTGTTTTTT. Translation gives CASRKLAGDGGELFF.

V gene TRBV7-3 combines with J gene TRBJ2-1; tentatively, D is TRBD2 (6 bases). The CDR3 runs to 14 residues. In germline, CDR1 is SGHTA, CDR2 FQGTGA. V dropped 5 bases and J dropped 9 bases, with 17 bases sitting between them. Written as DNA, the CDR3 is TGTGCCAGCAGCCCATTAGCGGAAAACGGTGAGCAGTTCTTC. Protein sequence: CASSPLAENGEQFF.